What follows are 24 T cell receptor beta chains derived from one specimen sequenced in a study of shared clonotypes between healthy human individuals. The data were produced by immunoSEQ multiplex PCR, yet TCRdb's version contains in-frame clones alone and is incomplete. Among roughly 2,000,000 clones listed, approximately 94% were seen once. Naive CD8 cells lacked CD45RO and underwent positive selection for CCR7, leaving out terminally differentiated effector memory CD45RA+ cells. What was sequenced was naive CD8+ T cells sorted from blood. The source of these receptors is a man younger than 30 in good health.

The chain combines TRBV7-2 with TRBJ1-3; 7 bases are a match to TRBD1. The germline V gene encodes CDR1 SGHTA and CDR2 FQGNSA. Trimming at V came to 5 bases and at J to 5 bases, leaving 9 bases not matched to a gene. CDR3 size: 15 residues. DNA for the CDR3: TGTGCCAGCAGCCCGTGGGACAGTCTTAGAAACACCATATATTTT. Translation: CASSPWDSLRNTIYF.

The gene calls are TRBV11-2 and TRBJ2-7; possibly TRBD1 or TRBD2 for D (5 bases each). This CDR3 contains 14 residues. CDR1 is SGHAT and CDR2 is FQNNGV in the germline V gene. Between the trimmed V and J ends, which lost 5 bases and 3 bases, there was a span of 14 bases. CDR3 protein: CASSLLAQGYEQYF. CDR3 sequence (DNA): TGTGCCAGCAGCCTCCTAGCCCAGGGCTACGAGCAGTACTTC.

The V gene is TRBV5-6, the J gene TRBJ2-7, with D possibly matching TRBD1 (6 bases). In germline, CDR1 is SGHDT, CDR2 YYEEEE. The CDR3 runs 12 residues. The V end lost 4 bases, the J end lost 3 bases, and 8 bases lay between the germline ends. The CDR3 region is CASSRGHYEQYF. CDR3 DNA sequence: TGTGCCAGCAGCCGGGGACACTACGAGCAGTACTTC.

V and J are TRBV11-2 and TRBJ2-3; possibly TRBD1 for D (5 bases). This CDR3 is built from 15 residues. Trimming removed 2 bases from V and 2 bases from J, with 11 bases in between. Per the germline V gene, CDR1 is SGHAT and CDR2 is FQNNGV. The CDR3 nucleotides read TGTGCCAGCAGCTTAAGTGAAGGGGTCACAGATACGCAGTATTTT. It encodes CASSLSEGVTDTQYF.

J is TRBJ1-6 and V is TRBV12-5, with 9 bases identical to TRBD1. Germline loops: CDR1 LGHNT, CDR2 FRNRAP. With 3 bases clipped from V and 13 bases from J, the junction kept 7 bases outside the gene matches. The CDR3 is 14 residues long. The CDR3 region is CASGFGQGIGPLHF. DNA for the CDR3: TGTGCTAGTGGTTTTGGACAGGGGATAGGTCCCCTCCACTTT.

V gene TRBV5-6 combines with J gene TRBJ2-1, with 8 nucleotides matching TRBD2. CDR3 length equals 17 residues. Germline-derived CDR1 and CDR2 are SGHDT and YYEEEE. J gave up 3 bases and V 0 bases, and 8 bases lay outside the gene matches. In DNA form, the CDR3 reads TGTGCCAGCAGCTTGGCAGGACGGGAGGGCCGCTACAATGAGCAGTTCTTC. Translating gives CASSLAGREGRYNEQFF.

This clone was counted between two and nine times. The rearrangement joins TRBV7-9 to TRBJ1-2; D unresolved. This CDR3 region has 13 residues. The V end lost 3 bases, the J end lost 3 bases, and 8 bases lay between the germline ends. Per the germline V gene, CDR1 is SEHNR and CDR2 is FQNEAQ (reference sequence). In DNA, the CDR3 is TGTGCCAGCAGCTTTCATTCGGACTATGGCTACACCTTC. This translates into CASSFHSDYGYTF.

Remarks on this clone: Other DNA sequences of this sample code for an identical CDR3. The genes are TRBV6-5 and TRBJ2-5; 9 bases match TRBD2. CDR1 is MNHEY, CDR2 SVGAGI, per germline. The V gene end was trimmed by 5 bases and the J gene end by 5 bases; junction bases not matched to a gene: 6. The CDR3 extends over 14 amino acids. CDR3 nucleotides: TGTGCCAGCAGTGGGGGACTAGCAGGGGAGACCCAGTACTTC. Translating it yields CASSGGLAGETQYF.

The CDR3: CASRPGLGTEAFF. In nucleotides, the CDR3 is TGTGCCAGCCGTCCAGGGCTCGGGACTGAAGCTTTCTTT. The chain has TRBV6-1 and TRBJ1-1; possibly TRBD1 for D (5 bases). With 8 bases removed from V and 5 bases from J, the gap between germline ends came to 15 bases. CDR1 and CDR2 from the germline V gene are MNHNS and SASEGT. CDR3 size: 13 residues.

V and J are TRBV27 and TRBJ2-3, with D unclear. The V end was cut by 4 bases, the J end by 5 bases, with 10 bases between. The CDR3 extends over 13 amino acids. Germline CDR1 reads MNHEY; CDR2 reads SMNVEV (reference sequence). The CDR3 region is CASSSAGEDTQYF. DNA of the CDR3: TGTGCCAGCAGTTCGGCAGGTGAAGATACGCAGTATTTT.

The rearrangement joins TRBV7-9 to TRBJ2-1; 10 bases align to TRBD2. The ends lost 5 bases at V and 0 bases at J; junction bases unmatched: 10. Germline V gene lookup returns CDR1 SEHNR and CDR2 FQNEAQ (reference sequence). This CDR3 contains 18 residues. The CDR3 DNA follows: TGTGCCAGCAGCCGTTCGGCTAGCGGGGGACCCTCCTACAATGAGCAGTTCTTC. Translated: CASSRSASGGPSYNEQFF.

The rearrangement uses TRBV30 and TRBJ2-7; D is unresolved. Looked up from germline, CDR1 is GTSNPN and CDR2 is SVGIG (reference sequence). This CDR3 contains 11 residues. The V end lost 4 bases, the J end lost 0 bases, and 4 bases lay between the germline ends. Written as DNA, the CDR3 is TGTGCCTGGACTAGCTCCTACGAGCAGTACTTC. Its translation is CAWTSSYEQYF.

This clone has just a few counts. This chain uses TRBV9 with TRBJ2-7; 9 nucleotides agree with TRBD1. Losses at the gene ends were 4 bases for V and 0 bases for J; bases not matched to a gene: 5. Germline CDR1 SGDLS, CDR2 YYNGEE. The CDR3 is 15 amino acids. Here the CDR3 DNA reads TGTGCCAGCAGCTTCGGGGGACAGGGCTCCTACGAGCAGTACTTC. Translation: CASSFGGQGSYEQYF.

The chain has TRBV28 and TRBJ2-7, with D possibly matching TRBD2 (7 bases). The CDR3 totals 15 residues. The V and J ends lost 5 bases and 4 bases respectively, with 18 bases between them. Germline loops: CDR1 MDHEN, CDR2 SYDVKM. CDR3 nucleotide sequence: TGTGCCAGCAGTCAGGGAGGGCCTCAGGGGTACGAGCAGTACTTC. Translated: CASSQGGPQGYEQYF.

The CDR3 loop is CASSLPRDRGTVEQYF. The CDR3 nucleotides read TGTGCCAGCAGCTTGCCCCGGGACAGGGGGACGGTCGAGCAGTACTTC. V is TRBV7-9 and J is TRBJ2-7, with 11 bases matching TRBD1. V shed 3 bases, J shed 6 bases, and the junction held 10 bases outside the gene matches. The CDR3 covers 16 residues. CDR1 is SEHNR, CDR2 FQNEAQ, per germline (reference sequence).

The chain links TRBV10-3 to TRBJ2-5; D is uncertain. The length of the CDR3 is 13 residues. The ends were cut back, 3 bases at V and 5 bases at J, with 10 bases in the middle. Germline assignment: CDR1 ENHRY and CDR2 SYGVKD. This CDR3 is CAISEVGTETQYF. The CDR3 nucleotides read TGTGCCATCAGTGAAGTGGGCACGGAGACCCAGTACTTC.

This clone came up a few times. The chain has TRBV12-5 and TRBJ2-7; 15 nucleotides line up with TRBD2. Trimming at V came to 6 bases and at J to 2 bases, leaving 8 bases not matched to a gene. Germline CDR1 is LGHNT and CDR2 is FRNRAP. The CDR3 is 17 residues long. DNA of the CDR3: TGTGCTAGTGGCCAAGGGACTAGCGGGGGGAGAACCTACGAGCAGTACTTC. Translating gives CASGQGTSGGRTYEQYF. The full variable domain, completed using reference TRBV12-5 and TRBJ2-7, is DARVTQTPRHKVTEMGQEVTMRCQPILGHNTVFWYRQTMMQGLELLAYFRNRAPLDDSGMPKDRFSAEMPDATLATLKIQPSEPRDSAVYFCASGQGTSGGRTYEQYFGPGTRLTVT.

This chain uses TRBV7-9 with TRBJ1-2; tentatively, D is TRBD1 (6 bases). Trimming cost V 5 bases and J 4 bases, with 23 bases left between them. Germline loops: CDR1 SEHNR, CDR2 FQNEAQ (reference sequence). This CDR3 spans 17 amino acids. CDR3 sequence: CASSPTFGFEGVYGYTF. Written as DNA, the CDR3 is TGTGCCAGCAGCCCCACTTTTGGTTTTGAGGGGGTCTATGGCTACACCTTC.

J is TRBJ2-1 and V is TRBV4-3, with D unclear. CDR1 and CDR2 from the germline V gene are LGHNA and YSLEER. The CDR3 consists of 14 residues. V lost 0 bases to trimming and J lost 9 bases, with 12 bases between them. CDR3 DNA sequence: TGCGCCAGCAGCCAAGATGTAGTAGCCACTGAGCAGTTCTTC. Encoded protein: CASSQDVVATEQFF.

This clone was recorded once. The genes are TRBV19 and TRBJ1-1; D may be TRBD1 (5 bases). This CDR3 spans 14 amino acids. CDR1 is LNHDA and CDR2 is SQIVND in the germline V gene (reference sequence). Trimming removed 2 bases from V and 6 bases from J, with 13 bases in between. The CDR3 DNA is TGTGCCAGTAGTATAACCCCAGGGCAGTCTGAAGCTTTCTTT. Protein: CASSITPGQSEAFF.

About this clone: The identical CDR3 is also encoded by other nucleotide sequences in the sample. The V call is TRBV4-3, the J call TRBJ1-3; no clear D gene. The CDR3 sequence is 15 residues long. Germline V CDR1 and CDR2: LGHNA, YSLEER. Trimming removed 0 bases at V and 0 bases at J, with 6 bases between. CDR3 DNA: TGCGCCAGCAGCCAAGATCGGGGCTCTGGAAACACCATATATTTT. Translated: CASSQDRGSGNTIYF.

The chain has TRBV27 and TRBJ2-1; D not certain. V lost 5 bases to trimming and J lost 4 bases, with 15 bases between them. The germline V gene encodes CDR1 MNHEY and CDR2 SMNVEV (reference sequence). This CDR3 comprises 15 residues. The CDR3 is CASSLRSPFYNEQFF. In nucleotides, the CDR3 is TGTGCCAGCAGTCTCCGGTCCCCCTTTTACAATGAGCAGTTCTTC.

The CDR3 loop reads CAWSPREGYGYTF. DNA for the CDR3: TGTGCCTGGAGTCCCAGGGAAGGCTATGGCTACACCTTC. This rearrangement joins TRBV30 to TRBJ1-2; perhaps TRBD1 as D (5 bases). The germline CDR1 and CDR2 sequences are GTSNPN and SVGIG (reference sequence). With 2 bases removed from V and 4 bases from J, the gap between germline ends came to 11 bases. The length of the CDR3 is 13 residues.

This clone has only one observation. This sequence joins TRBV28 and TRBJ2-3, with D possibly called TRBD1 or TRBD2 (5 bases each). This CDR3 is 15 amino acids long. Per germline, CDR1 MDHEN and CDR2 SYDVKM. The germline V and J ends were trimmed by 8 bases and 0 bases, with 15 bases remaining between them. The CDR3 nucleotides read TGTGCCAGCTCCTCTGTTCGGGACAGCACAGATACGCAGTATTTT. Its translation: CASSSVRDSTDTQYF.